This T cell receptor (beta chain) was identified during a study of T cell changes during pregnancy in multiple sclerosis. TCRdb's copy holds only in-frame clones and misses some; the assay was immunoSEQ multiplex PCR. The sample includes approximately 50,000 clones, less than 95% seen only once; the top ten take around 0.3%. This clone is a singleton in its sample. This CDR3 spans 15 amino acids. The germline V gene encodes CDR1 MDHEN and CDR2 SYDVKM. V was pared by 7 bases and J by 5 bases, with 9 bases of the junction left unmatched. This sequence joins TRBV28 and TRBJ2-2; the match to TRBD1 covers 8 bases. Source: CD4+ T cells from peripheral blood mononuclear cells, taken in the third trimester of pregnancy. The TCR comes from a female donor with multiple sclerosis, enrolled in a pregnancy study. The CDR3 here is CASNLGQVGTGELFF. As DNA, the CDR3 is TGTGCCAGCAACCTGGGACAGGTCGGGACCGGGGAGCTGTTTTTT.